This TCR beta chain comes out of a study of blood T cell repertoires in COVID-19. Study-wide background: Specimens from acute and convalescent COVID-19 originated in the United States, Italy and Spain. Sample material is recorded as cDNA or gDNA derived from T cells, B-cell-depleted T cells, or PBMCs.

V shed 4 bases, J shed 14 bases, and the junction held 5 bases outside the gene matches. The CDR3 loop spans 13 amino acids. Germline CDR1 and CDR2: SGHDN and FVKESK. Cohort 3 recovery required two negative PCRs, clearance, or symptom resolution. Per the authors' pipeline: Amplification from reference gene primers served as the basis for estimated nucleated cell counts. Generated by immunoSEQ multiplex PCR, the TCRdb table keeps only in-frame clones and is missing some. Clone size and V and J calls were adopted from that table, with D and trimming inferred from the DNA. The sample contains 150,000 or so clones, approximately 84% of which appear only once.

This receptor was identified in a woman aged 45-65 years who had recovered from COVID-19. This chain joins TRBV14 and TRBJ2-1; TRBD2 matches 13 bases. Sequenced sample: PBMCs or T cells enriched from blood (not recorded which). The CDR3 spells CASSRLAGGQEFF. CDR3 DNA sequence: TGTGCCAGCAGCCGACTAGCGGGGGGCCAGGAGTTCTTC.